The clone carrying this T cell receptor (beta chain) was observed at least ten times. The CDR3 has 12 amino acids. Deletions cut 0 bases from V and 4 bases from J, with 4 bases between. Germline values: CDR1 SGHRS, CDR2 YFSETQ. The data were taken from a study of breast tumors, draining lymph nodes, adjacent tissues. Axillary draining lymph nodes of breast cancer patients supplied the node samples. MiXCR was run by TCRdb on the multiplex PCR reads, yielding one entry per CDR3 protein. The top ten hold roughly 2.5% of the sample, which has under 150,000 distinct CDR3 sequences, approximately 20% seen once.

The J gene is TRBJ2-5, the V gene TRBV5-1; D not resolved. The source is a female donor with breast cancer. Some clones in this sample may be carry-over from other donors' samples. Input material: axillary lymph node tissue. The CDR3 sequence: CASSLGLETQYF. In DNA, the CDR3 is TGCGCCAGCAGCTTGGGTTTAGAGACCCAGTACTTC.